The rows below give T cell receptor beta chains drawn from one sample of a study of a mutant IDH1 vaccine in newly diagnosed glioma. Data came from immunoSEQ multiplex PCR; TCRdb stores just in-frame clones and leaves some out. Found here are about 66,000 clones, approximately 83% of them singletons; the top ten hold over 2.5%. Source: PBMCs, taken from a glioma patient treated with radiotherapy, temozolomide or both. These receptors were obtained from a man in his thirties or forties with glioma. Both conserved end residues are part of each CDR3. D genes are given only for firm matches. Only some rows state a clone size, as once, few, many or a class for expanded clones.

j_gene | d_gene | abundance | v_gene | CDR3aa | CDR3nt
TRBJ1-2 | NA | NA | TRBV9 | CASSVATTSNYGYTF | TGTGCCAGCAGCGTAGCTACTACGAGTAACTATGGCTACACCTTC
TRBJ2-1 | NA | once | TRBV29-1 | CSVKGGVLSWNEQFF | TGCAGCGTCAAGGGGGGGGTTTTGAGTTGGAATGAGCAGTTCTTC
TRBJ2-1 | NA | NA | TRBV7-9 | CASSLRTADSSYNEQFF | TGTGCCAGCAGCCTGCGGACAGCGGATAGCTCCTACAATGAGCAGTTCTTC
TRBJ2-3 | NA | NA | TRBV5-1 | CASSFTPGRTDTQYF | TGCGCCAGCAGCTTCACCCCGGGGCGCACAGATACGCAGTATTTT
TRBJ2-3 | TRBD2 | NA | TRBV18 | CASSILTGGTTDTQYF | TGTGCCAGCTCAATCCTGACGGGGGGAACCACAGATACGCAGTATTTT
TRBJ2-7 | NA | NA | TRBV18 | CASSPGPYEQYF | TGTGCCAGCTCACCAGGGCCCTACGAGCAGTACTTC
TRBJ2-5 | TRBD1 | NA | TRBV7-2 | CASSFGTVETQYF | TGTGCCAGCAGCTTTGGGACAGTGGAGACCCAGTACTTC
TRBJ2-5 | TRBD2 | NA | TRBV5-4 | CASSLAGLAGHQETQYF | TGTGCCAGCAGCTTGGCCGGGCTAGCGGGGCATCAAGAGACCCAGTACTTC
TRBJ2-7 | NA | NA | TRBV6-5 | CASGQTSRRFEQYF | TGTGCCAGCGGTCAAACTTCGCGGAGGTTCGAGCAGTACTTC
TRBJ1-5 | NA | once | TRBV9 | CASTKIINRALGLPQHF | TGTGCCAGCACGAAAATTATCAACAGGGCCCTAGGGCTGCCCCAGCATTTT
TRBJ1-1 | TRBD1 | few | TRBV10-2 | CASSTIDRGNTEAFF | TGCGCCAGCAGTACGATCGACAGGGGAAACACTGAAGCTTTCTTT
TRBJ1-1 | NA | NA | TRBV7-8 | CASSLWGINTEAFF | TGTGCCAGCAGCTTGTGGGGCATTAACACTGAAGCTTTCTTT
TRBJ2-3 | NA | few | TRBV19 | CASSIPASRTDTQYF | TGTGCCAGTAGTATACCGGCGAGCCGCACAGATACGCAGTATTTT
TRBJ1-1 | NA | NA | TRBV7-8 | CASSLTGRSGTEAFF | TGTGCCAGCAGCTTAACAGGGAGGTCGGGGACTGAAGCTTTCTTT
TRBJ2-3 | TRBD1 | NA | TRBV5-4 | CASRLDRGTDTQYF | TGTGCCAGCAGGCTCGACAGGGGCACAGATACGCAGTATTTT
TRBJ2-5 | NA | NA | TRBV5-4 | CASSLRGAETQYF | TGTGCCAGCAGCTTGAGGGGGGCGGAGACCCAGTACTTC
TRBJ1-4 | NA | NA | TRBV6-4 | CASLGPAGKLFF | TGTGCCAGCCTGGGGCCTGCCGGAAAACTGTTTTTT
TRBJ2-1 | TRBD2 | once | TRBV28 | CASSSPSSGTLNEQFF | TGTGCCAGCAGTTCCCCCTCTAGCGGGACCCTCAATGAGCAGTTCTTC
TRBJ1-1 | NA | NA | TRBV6-5 | CASSYSVRVSEAFF | TGTGCCAGCAGTTACAGCGTCCGGGTATCGGAAGCTTTCTTT
TRBJ2-3 | TRBD2 | NA | TRBV7-2 | CASSLNPGLAGGTDTQYF | TGTGCCAGCAGCTTGAATCCGGGACTAGCGGGGGGTACAGATACGCAGTATTTT
TRBJ1-5 | NA | NA | TRBV5-1 | CASSFWPGSILPQHF | TGCGCCAGCAGCTTTTGGCCGGGTTCGATTTTGCCCCAGCATTTT
TRBJ1-6 | NA | NA | TRBV6-1 | CASSDYNSPLHF | TGTGCCAGCAGTGACTATAATTCACCCCTCCACTTT
TRBJ1-1 | TRBD1 | NA | TRBV19 | CASSTRQGVMNTEAFF | TGTGCCAGTAGTACAAGACAGGGTGTTATGAACACTGAAGCTTTCTTT
TRBJ2-7 | NA | NA | TRBV6-5 | CASSYTRQISYEQYF | TGTGCCAGCAGTTACACTAGACAGATCTCCTACGAGCAGTACTTC
TRBJ1-5 | TRBD1 | NA | TRBV27 | CASSSDREYQPQHF | TGTGCCAGCAGTTCGGACAGGGAGTATCAGCCCCAGCATTTT
TRBJ1-1 | NA | NA | TRBV6-5 | CASSYSKQLNTEAFF | TGTGCCAGCAGTTACTCGAAACAACTCAACACTGAAGCTTTCTTT
TRBJ1-6 | TRBD1 | NA | TRBV9 | CASSVSTGSHNSPLHF | TGTGCCAGCAGCGTCTCGACAGGGTCCCATAATTCACCCCTCCACTTT
TRBJ1-3 | NA | once | TRBV19 | CASSIELKLGTASGNTIYF | TGTGCCAGTAGTATTGAATTGAAGTTGGGGACTGCCTCTGGAAACACCATATATTTT
TRBJ1-5 | NA | NA | TRBV21-1 | CASSKSLGRGITNQPQHF | TGTGCCAGCAGCAAATCGCTTGGCAGGGGAATAACCAATCAGCCCCAGCATTTT
TRBJ2-7 | TRBD1 | NA | TRBV6-1 | CASSEAQGNSYEQYF | TGTGCCAGCAGTGAGGCACAGGGGAACTCCTACGAGCAGTACTTC
TRBJ2-5 | TRBD2 | NA | TRBV2 | CASRNLAGGLETQYF | TGTGCCAGCAGGAACCTAGCGGGGGGCCTCGAGACCCAGTACTTC
TRBJ2-6 | TRBD1 | NA | TRBV29-1 | CSVRDRVQTGANVLTF | TGCAGCGTGAGGGACAGGGTTCAGACTGGGGCCAACGTCCTGACTTTC
TRBJ2-2 | TRBD1 | once | TRBV18 | CASSPSGTGIHTGELFF | TGTGCCAGCTCACCATCAGGGACAGGGATCCACACCGGGGAGCTGTTTTTT
TRBJ2-7 | NA | NA | TRBV20-1 | CSAQKHYEQYF | TGCAGTGCTCAGAAACACTACGAGCAGTACTTC
TRBJ1-1 | NA | NA | TRBV2 | CASSWAGEETEAFF | TGTGCCAGCTCTTGGGCAGGGGAGGAAACTGAAGCTTTCTTT
TRBJ2-7 | TRBD1 | NA | TRBV19 | CASSTQGQGASEQYF | TGTGCCAGTAGTACCCAGGGACAGGGGGCCTCCGAGCAGTACTTC
TRBJ2-7 | NA | NA | TRBV5-5 | CASSSAGQYEQYF | TGTGCCAGCAGCTCGGCAGGGCAATACGAGCAGTACTTC
TRBJ2-2 | TRBD2 | NA | TRBV27 | CASLTRGGLTGELFF | TGTGCCAGCCTCACCCGGGGGGGGCTGACCGGGGAGCTGTTTTTT
TRBJ1-1 | NA | NA | TRBV5-1 | CASSASGTPGTEAFF | TGCGCCAGCAGCGCCAGCGGGACCCCGGGCACTGAAGCTTTCTTT
TRBJ2-7 | NA | NA | TRBV6-5 | CASSPRKFYEQYF | TGTGCCAGCAGTCCCCGGAAGTTCTACGAGCAGTACTTC
TRBJ2-2 | NA | NA | TRBV5-1 | CASSLGSGTNTGELFF | TGCGCCAGCAGCTTGGGTTCCGGGACGAACACCGGGGAGCTGTTTTTT
TRBJ2-1 | TRBD2 | once | TRBV14 | CASSQGQRTSGGAIYSYNEQFF | TGTGCCAGCAGCCAAGGCCAGAGGACTAGCGGGGGGGCTATCTACTCCTACAATGAGCAGTTCTTC
TRBJ1-2 | NA | NA | TRBV5-6 | CASIYGRNYGYTF | TGTGCCAGCATATATGGCCGAAACTATGGCTACACCTTC
TRBJ2-2 | TRBD2 | NA | TRBV5-3 | CARRRSGGPDTGELFF | TGTGCCAGAAGGCGCAGCGGGGGGCCTGACACCGGGGAGCTGTTTTTT
TRBJ2-6 | NA | NA | TRBV5-1 | CASSRGGNGANVLTF | TGCGCCAGCAGCCGAGGGGGGAATGGGGCCAACGTCCTGACTTTC
TRBJ2-7 | NA | NA | TRBV2 | CASSPGGTIYRQYF | TGTGCCAGCAGTCCAGGGGGGACGATTTATCGGCAGTACTTC
TRBJ1-4 | NA | medium-sized | TRBV5-6 | CASSWAPSATNEKLFF | TGTGCCAGCAGCTGGGCACCTTCTGCAACTAATGAAAAACTGTTTTTT
TRBJ1-5 | NA | few | TRBV19 | CASSRGHASNQPQHF | TGTGCCAGTAGTAGGGGACACGCGAGCAATCAGCCCCAGCATTTT
TRBJ1-1 | NA | NA | TRBV27 | CASSSAWTANTEAFF | TGTGCCAGCAGTTCGGCCTGGACTGCGAACACTGAAGCTTTCTTT
TRBJ1-1 | NA | NA | TRBV9 | CASSSGLTPGFF | TGTGCCAGCAGCTCAGGGTTGACCCCAGGTTTCTTT
TRBJ1-3 | TRBD1 | NA | TRBV4-1 | CASSQPRQGRSGNTIYF | TGCGCCAGCAGCCAACCCAGACAGGGGCGCTCTGGAAACACCATATATTTT
TRBJ2-3 | NA | NA | TRBV30 | CAWRGYADTQYF | TGTGCCTGGAGGGGTTACGCAGATACGCAGTATTTT